This T cell receptor beta chain was obtained from a study of control samples from healthy donors and cancer patients (dated by TCRdb to 2019 to 2021). Of note for this clone: This clone's antigen is unknown.

The CDR3 sequence holds 13 residues, the cysteine and phenylalanine included. The sequence is cut down to CDR3 DNA, 39 bases in frame from base 1. V loses 5 bases, J loses 8 bases, and the germline ends lie 14 bases apart. The germline V gene (reference sequence) yields LNHNV for CDR1 and YYDKDF for CDR2. The receptor library was made with the immunoSEQ multiplex PCR assay. TCRdb mirrors the immuneACCESS table, restricted to in-frame sequences. Some clones are absent from its copies; in checked studies, under half trace to an unresolved V gene, and the reason for the others is unknown. The sample table gives approximately 190,000 clones. Jointly, the top ten make up roughly 2.2% of the sample.

The rearranged segments are TRBV15 and TRBJ2-3; TRBD2 is perhaps the D gene, given 7 matching bases. Sequencing was carried out using blood. The source of this sequence is a woman aged 30 to 39 in good health. The CDR3 region reads CATSGRGAGTQYF. At the DNA level, the sequence is TGTGCCACCAGCGGTCGGGGGGCGGGTACGCAGTATTTT. The CDR3, completed at both ends by the reference TRBV15 and TRBJ2-3 genes, gives the full variable domain DAMVIQNPRYQVTQFGKPVTLSCSQTLNHNVMYWYQQKSSQAPKLLFHYYDKDFNNEADTPDNFQSRRPNTSFCFLDIRSPGLGDTAMYLCATSGRGAGTQYFGPGTRLTVL.